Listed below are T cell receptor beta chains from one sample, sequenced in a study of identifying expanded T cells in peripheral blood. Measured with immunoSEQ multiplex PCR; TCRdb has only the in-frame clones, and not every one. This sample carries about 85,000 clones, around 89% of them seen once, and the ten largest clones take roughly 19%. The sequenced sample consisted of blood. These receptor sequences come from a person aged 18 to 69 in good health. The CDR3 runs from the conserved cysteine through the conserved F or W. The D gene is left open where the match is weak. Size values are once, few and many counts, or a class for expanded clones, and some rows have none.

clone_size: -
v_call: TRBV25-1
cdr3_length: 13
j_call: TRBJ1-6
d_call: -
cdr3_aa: CASSGLQGSPLHF
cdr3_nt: TGTGCCAGCAGTGGGCTTCAGGGTTCACCCCTCCACTTT

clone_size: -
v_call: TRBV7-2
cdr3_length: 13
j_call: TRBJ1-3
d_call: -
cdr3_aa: CASSITGSVTIYF
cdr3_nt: TGTGCCAGCAGCATTACAGGGTCGGTCACCATATATTTT

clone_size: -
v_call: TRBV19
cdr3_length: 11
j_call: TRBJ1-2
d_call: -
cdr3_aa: CASMQGPGYTF
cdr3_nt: TGTGCCAGTATGCAGGGGCCTGGCTACACCTTC

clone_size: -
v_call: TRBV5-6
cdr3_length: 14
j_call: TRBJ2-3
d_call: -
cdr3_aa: CASSSVTLSPTQYF
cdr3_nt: TGTGCCAGCAGCTCCGTGACGCTATCCCCTACGCAGTATTTT

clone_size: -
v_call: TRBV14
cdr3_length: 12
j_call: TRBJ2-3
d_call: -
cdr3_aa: CASSHGANTQYF
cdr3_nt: TGTGCCAGCAGCCACGGGGCAAATACGCAGTATTTT

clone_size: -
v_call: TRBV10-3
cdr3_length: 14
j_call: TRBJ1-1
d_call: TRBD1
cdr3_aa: CAISVLGGSTEAFF
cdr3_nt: TGTGCCATCAGTGTTTTAGGGGGCTCCACTGAAGCTTTCTTT

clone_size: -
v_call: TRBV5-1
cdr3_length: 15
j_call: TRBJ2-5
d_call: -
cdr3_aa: CASSGQQSRQETQYF
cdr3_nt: TGCGCCAGCAGCGGGCAGCAGTCTCGGCAAGAGACCCAGTACTTC

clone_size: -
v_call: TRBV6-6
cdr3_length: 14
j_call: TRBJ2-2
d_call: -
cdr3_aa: CASGETGRAGELFF
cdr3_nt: TGTGCCAGCGGGGAAACAGGGAGGGCCGGGGAGCTGTTTTTT

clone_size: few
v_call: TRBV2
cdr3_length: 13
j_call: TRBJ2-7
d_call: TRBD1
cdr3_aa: CASSHFRDRGALF
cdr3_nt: TGTGCCAGCAGTCACTTCCGGGACAGGGGAGCTCTATTT

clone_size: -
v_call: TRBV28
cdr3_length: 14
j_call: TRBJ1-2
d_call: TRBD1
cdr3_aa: CASSLTGVDYGYTF
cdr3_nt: TGTGCCAGCAGTCTTACAGGGGTGGACTATGGCTACACCTTC

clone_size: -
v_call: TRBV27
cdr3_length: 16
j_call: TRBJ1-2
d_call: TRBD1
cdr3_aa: CASSWLGQGADYGYTF
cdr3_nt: TGTGCCAGCAGTTGGTTGGGGCAGGGGGCTGACTATGGCTACACCTTC

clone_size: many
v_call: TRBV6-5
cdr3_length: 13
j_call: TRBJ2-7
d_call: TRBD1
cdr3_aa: CASTRQGAEEQYF
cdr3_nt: TGTGCCAGCACAAGACAGGGGGCCGAAGAGCAGTACTTC

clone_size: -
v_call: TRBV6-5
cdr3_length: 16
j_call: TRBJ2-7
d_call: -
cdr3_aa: CASSSSFLGPPYEQYF
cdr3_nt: TGTGCCAGCAGTTCCTCCTTCCTCGGTCCCCCCTACGAGCAGTACTTC

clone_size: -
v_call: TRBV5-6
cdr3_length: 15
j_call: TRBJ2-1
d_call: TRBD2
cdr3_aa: CASSLHLADYNEQFF
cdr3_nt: TGTGCCAGCAGCTTGCATCTAGCGGACTACAATGAGCAGTTCTTC

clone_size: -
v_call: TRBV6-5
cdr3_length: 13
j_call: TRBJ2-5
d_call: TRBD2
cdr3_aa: CASRRGGRETQYF
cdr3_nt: TGTGCCAGCAGGCGGGGGGGCCGGGAGACCCAGTACTTC

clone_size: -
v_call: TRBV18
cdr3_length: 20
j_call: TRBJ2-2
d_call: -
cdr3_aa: CASSLGLNRRDRGDTGELFF
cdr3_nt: TGTGCCAGCTCACTGGGTCTTAACCGCAGGGATCGAGGGGACACCGGGGAGCTGTTTTTT

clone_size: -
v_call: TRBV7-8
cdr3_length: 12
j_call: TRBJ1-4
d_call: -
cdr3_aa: CASSSHTSGLFF
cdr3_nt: TGTGCCAGCAGCTCTCACACGTCTGGGCTGTTTTTT

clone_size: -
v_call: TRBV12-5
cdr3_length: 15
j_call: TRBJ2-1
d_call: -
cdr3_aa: CASGLGLRELGEQFF
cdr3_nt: TGTGCTAGTGGTTTGGGGCTCAGGGAATTGGGTGAGCAGTTCTTC

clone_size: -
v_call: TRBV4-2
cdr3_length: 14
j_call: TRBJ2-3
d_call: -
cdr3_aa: CASSQGQGRDTQYF
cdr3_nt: TGTGCCAGCAGCCAAGGGCAAGGCCGGGATACGCAGTATTTT

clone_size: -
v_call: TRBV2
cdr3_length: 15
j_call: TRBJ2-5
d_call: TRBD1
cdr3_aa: CASSAARDRGETQYF
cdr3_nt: TGTGCCAGCAGCGCGGCACGGGACAGGGGAGAGACCCAGTACTTC